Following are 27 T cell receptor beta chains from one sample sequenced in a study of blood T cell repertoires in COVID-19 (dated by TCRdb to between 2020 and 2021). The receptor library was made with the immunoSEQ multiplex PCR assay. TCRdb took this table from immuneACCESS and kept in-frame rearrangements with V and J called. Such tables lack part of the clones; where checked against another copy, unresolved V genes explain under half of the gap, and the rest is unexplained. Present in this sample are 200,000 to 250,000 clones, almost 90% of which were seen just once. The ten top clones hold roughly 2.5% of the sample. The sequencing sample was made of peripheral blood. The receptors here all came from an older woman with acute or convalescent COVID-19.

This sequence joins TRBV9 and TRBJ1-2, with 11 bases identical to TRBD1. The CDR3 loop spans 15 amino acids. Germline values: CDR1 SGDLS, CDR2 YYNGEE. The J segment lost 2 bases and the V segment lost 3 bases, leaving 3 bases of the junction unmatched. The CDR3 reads CASSGTGGPNYGYTF. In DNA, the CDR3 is TGTGCCAGCAGCGGGACAGGGGGCCCAAACTATGGCTACACCTTC.

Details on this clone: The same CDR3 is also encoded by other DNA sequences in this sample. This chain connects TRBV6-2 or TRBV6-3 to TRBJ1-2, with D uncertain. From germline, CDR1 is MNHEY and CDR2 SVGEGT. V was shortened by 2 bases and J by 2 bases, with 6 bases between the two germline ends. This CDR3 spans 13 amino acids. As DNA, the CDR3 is TGTGCCAGCAGTTACGGAGGGAACTATGGCTACACCTTC. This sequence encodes CASSYGGNYGYTF.

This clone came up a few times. Written as DNA, the CDR3 is TGTGCCAGACAGGTCTTGTATAGCAATCAGCCCCAGCATTTT. Its translation: CARQVLYSNQPQHF. The rearrangement uses TRBV19 and TRBJ1-5; tentatively, D is TRBD1 (5 bases). CDR3 length: 14 residues. The ends were cut back, 9 bases at V and 0 bases at J, with 12 bases in the middle. The germline V gene encodes CDR1 LNHDA and CDR2 SQIVND (reference sequence).

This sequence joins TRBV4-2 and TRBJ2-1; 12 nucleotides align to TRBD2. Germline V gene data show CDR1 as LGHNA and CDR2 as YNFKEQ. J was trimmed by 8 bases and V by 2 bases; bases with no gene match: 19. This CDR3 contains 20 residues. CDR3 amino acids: CASSQTGRGMTSGRGHEQFF. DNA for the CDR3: TGTGCCAGCAGCCAAACCGGCCGGGGGATGACTAGCGGGAGAGGCCATGAGCAGTTCTTC.

CDR3: CASSHVVVDTQYF. The CDR3 DNA sequence: TGTGCCAGCAGCCATGTCGTTGTCGATACGCAGTATTTT. This rearrangement joins TRBV3-1 (or the pseudogene TRBV3-2) to TRBJ2-3; D remains unclear. This CDR3 spans 13 amino acids. Between the trimmed V and J ends, which lost 3 bases and 6 bases, there was a span of 10 bases. Germline CDR1 reads LGHDT; CDR2 reads YNNKEL (reference sequence).

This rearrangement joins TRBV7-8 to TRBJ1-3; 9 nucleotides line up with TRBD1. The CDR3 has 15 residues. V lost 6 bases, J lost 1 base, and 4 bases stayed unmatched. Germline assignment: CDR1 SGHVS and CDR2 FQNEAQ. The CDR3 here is CASSRQGDSGNTIYF. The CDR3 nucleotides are TGTGCCAGCAGTAGACAGGGGGATTCTGGAAACACCATATATTTT.

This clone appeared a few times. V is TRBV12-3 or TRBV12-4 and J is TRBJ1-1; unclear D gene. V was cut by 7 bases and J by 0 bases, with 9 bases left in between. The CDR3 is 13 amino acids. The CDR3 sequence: CASTPTVNTEAFF. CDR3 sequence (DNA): TGTGCCAGCACCCCTACAGTGAACACTGAAGCTTTCTTT.

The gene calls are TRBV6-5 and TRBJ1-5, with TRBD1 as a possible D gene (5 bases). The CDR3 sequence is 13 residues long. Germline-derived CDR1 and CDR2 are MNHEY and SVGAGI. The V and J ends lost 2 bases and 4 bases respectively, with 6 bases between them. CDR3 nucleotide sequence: TGTGCCAGCAGTTACAGACAGAATCAGCCCCAGCATTTT. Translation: CASSYRQNQPQHF.

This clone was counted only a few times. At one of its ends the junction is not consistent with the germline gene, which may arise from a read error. The CDR3 here is CASTIFGQGMNTEAFF. As DNA, the CDR3 is TGTGCCAGTACTATATTCGGACAGGGAATGAACACTGAAGCTTTCTTT. The chain carries TRBV19 and TRBJ1-1, with 8 bases identical to TRBD1. Germline CDR1 and CDR2: LNHDA and SQIVND (reference sequence). The CDR3 length is 16 residues. Complete variable domain (other parts from reference TRBV19 and TRBJ1-1): DGGITQSPKYLFRKEGQNVTLSCEQNLNHDAMYWYRQDPGQGLRLIYYSQIVNDFQKGDIAEGYSVSREKKESFPLTVTSAQKNPTAFYLCASTIFGQGMNTEAFFGQGTRLTVV.

CDR3 region: CASSPQGNPSEKLFF. The CDR3 coding sequence is TGCGCCAGCAGCCCTCAGGGAAATCCAAGTGAAAAACTGTTTTTT. The chain combines TRBV5-1 with TRBJ1-4; tentative D call: TRBD1 (5 bases). The CDR3 covers 15 residues. V dropped 4 bases and J dropped 7 bases, with 17 bases sitting between them. CDR1 and CDR2 from the germline V gene are SGHRS and YFSETQ.

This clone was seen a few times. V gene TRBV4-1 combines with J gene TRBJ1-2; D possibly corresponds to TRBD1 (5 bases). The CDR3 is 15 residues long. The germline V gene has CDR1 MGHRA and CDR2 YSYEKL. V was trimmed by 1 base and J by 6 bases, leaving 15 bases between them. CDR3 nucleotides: TGCGCCAGCAGCCAAGTGTTCCGGGGCGGGGATGGCTACACCTTC. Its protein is CASSQVFRGGDGYTF.

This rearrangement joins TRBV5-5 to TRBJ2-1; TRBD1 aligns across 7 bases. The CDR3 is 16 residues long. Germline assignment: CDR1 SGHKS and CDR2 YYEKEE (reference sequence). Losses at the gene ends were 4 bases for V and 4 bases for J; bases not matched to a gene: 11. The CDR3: CASSRSWGTEYNEQFF. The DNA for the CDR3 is TGTGCCAGCAGCCGTTCGTGGGGGACAGAGTACAATGAGCAGTTCTTC. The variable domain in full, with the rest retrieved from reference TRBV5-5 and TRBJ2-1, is DAGVTQSPTHLIKTRGQQVTLRCSPISGHKSVSWYQQVLGQGPQFIFQYYEKEERGRGNFPDRFSARQFPNYSSELNVNALLLGDSALYLCASSRSWGTEYNEQFFGPGTRLTVL.

Here the CDR3 DNA reads TGTGCCAGCAGCCCATACTCAACAGGGGTCACTGAAGCTTTCTTT. Its translation: CASSPYSTGVTEAFF. The chain links TRBV6-5 to TRBJ1-1; TRBD1 matches at 7 bases. J was trimmed by 4 bases and V by 6 bases; bases with no gene match: 11. The CDR3 runs to 15 residues. Germline assignment: CDR1 MNHEY and CDR2 SVGAGI.

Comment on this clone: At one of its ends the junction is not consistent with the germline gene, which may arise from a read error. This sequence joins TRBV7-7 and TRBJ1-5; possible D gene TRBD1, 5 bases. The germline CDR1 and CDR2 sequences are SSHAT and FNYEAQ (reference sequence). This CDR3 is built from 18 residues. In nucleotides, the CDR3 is TGTGCTAGCAGCTTAGTTTGGGGTGACAGTTATAGCAATCAGCCCCAGCATTTT. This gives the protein CASSLVWGDSYSNQPQHF.

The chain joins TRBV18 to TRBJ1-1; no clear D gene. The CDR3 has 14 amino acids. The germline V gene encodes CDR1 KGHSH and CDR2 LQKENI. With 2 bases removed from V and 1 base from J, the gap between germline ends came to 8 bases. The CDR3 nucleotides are TGTGCCAGCTCACCAGGGCATTCGAACACTGAAGCTTTCTTT. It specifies CASSPGHSNTEAFF.

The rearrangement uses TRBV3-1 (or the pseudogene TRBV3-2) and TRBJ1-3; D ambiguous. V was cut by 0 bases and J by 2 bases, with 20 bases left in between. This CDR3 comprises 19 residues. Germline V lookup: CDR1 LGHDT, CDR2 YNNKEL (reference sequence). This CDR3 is CASSQDPGDVFYPGNTIYF. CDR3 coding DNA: TGTGCCAGCAGCCAAGATCCAGGCGACGTATTCTACCCTGGAAACACCATATATTTT.

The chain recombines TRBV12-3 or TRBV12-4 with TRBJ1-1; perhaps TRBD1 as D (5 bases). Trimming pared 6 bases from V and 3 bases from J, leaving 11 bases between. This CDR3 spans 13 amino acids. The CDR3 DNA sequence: TGTGCCAGCAGGTATCAGGGATACACTGAAGCTTTCTTT. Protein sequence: CASRYQGYTEAFF.

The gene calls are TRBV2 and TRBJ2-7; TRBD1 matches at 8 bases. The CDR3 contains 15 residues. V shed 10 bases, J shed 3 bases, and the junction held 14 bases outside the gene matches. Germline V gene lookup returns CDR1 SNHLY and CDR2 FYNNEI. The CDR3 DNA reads TGTGCCACCCGAGCCGCGACAGGGGAAAACTACGAGCAGTACTTC. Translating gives CATRAATGENYEQYF.

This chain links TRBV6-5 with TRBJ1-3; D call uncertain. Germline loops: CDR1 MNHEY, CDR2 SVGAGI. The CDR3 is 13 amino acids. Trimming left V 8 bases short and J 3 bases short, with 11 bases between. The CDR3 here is CASYEGNGNTIYF. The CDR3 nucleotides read TGTGCCAGCTACGAGGGCAATGGAAACACCATATATTTT.

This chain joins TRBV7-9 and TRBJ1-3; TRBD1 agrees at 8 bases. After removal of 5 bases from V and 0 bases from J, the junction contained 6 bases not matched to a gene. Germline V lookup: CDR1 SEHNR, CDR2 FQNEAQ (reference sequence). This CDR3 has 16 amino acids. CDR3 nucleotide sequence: TGTGCCAGCAGCGAAAGGACAGGGAGCTCTGGAAACACCATATATTTT. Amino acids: CASSERTGSSGNTIYF.

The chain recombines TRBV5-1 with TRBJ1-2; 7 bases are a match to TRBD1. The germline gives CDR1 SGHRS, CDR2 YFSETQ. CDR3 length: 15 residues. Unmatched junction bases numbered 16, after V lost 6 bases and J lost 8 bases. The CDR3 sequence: CASTPGTDSLVGYTF. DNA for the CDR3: TGCGCCAGCACTCCCGGGACAGACTCGCTTGTGGGCTACACCTTC. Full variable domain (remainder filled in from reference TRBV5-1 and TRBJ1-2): KAGVTQTPRYLIKTRGQQVTLSCSPISGHRSVSWYQQTPGQGLQFLFEYFSETQRNKGNFPGRFSGRQFSNSRSEMNVSTLELGDSALYLCASTPGTDSLVGYTFGSGTRLTVV.

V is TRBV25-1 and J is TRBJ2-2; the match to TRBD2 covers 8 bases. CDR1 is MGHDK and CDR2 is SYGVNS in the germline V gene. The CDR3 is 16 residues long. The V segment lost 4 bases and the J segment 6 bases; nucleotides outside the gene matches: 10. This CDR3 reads CASSVRLPGGSGELFF. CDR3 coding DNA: TGTGCCAGCAGTGTCAGACTGCCGGGGGGGTCCGGGGAGCTGTTTTTT.

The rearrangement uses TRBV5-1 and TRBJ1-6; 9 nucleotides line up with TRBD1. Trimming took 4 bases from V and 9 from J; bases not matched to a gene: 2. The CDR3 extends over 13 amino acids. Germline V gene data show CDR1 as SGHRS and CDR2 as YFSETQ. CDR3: CASSVGQGSPLHF. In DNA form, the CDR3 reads TGCGCCAGCAGCGTGGGACAGGGTTCACCCCTCCACTTT.

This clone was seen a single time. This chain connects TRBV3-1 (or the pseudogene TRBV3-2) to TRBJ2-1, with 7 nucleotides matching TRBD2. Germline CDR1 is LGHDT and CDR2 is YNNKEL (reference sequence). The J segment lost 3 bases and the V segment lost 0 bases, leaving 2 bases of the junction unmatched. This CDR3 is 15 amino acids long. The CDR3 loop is CASSQDGGGYNEQFF. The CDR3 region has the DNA TGTGCCAGCAGCCAAGATGGGGGGGGCTACAATGAGCAGTTCTTC.

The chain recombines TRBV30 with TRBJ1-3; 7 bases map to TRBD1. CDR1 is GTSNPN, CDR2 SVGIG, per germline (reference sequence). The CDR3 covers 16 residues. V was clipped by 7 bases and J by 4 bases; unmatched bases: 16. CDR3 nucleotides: TGTGCCTCAGTCCCCCGATACAGGGGAGGCGGAAACACCATATATTTT. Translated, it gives CASVPRYRGGGNTIYF.

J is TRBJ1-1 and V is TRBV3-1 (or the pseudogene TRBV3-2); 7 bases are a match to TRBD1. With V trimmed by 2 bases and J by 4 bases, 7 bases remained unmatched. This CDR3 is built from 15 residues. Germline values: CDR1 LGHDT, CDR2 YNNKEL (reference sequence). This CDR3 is CASSQNRGGGTEAFF. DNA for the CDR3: TGTGCCAGCAGCCAAAACAGGGGAGGAGGCACTGAAGCTTTCTTT.

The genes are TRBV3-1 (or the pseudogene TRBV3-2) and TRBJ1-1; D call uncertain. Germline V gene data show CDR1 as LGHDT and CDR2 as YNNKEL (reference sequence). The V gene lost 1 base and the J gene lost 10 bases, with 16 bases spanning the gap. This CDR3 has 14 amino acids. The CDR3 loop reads CASSQGHGTFAAFF. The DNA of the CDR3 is TGTGCCAGCAGCCAAGGGCATGGTACCTTCGCAGCTTTCTTT.